The clone carrying this TCR beta chain was seen many times. The antigen is unknown. V was shortened by 6 bases and J by 2 bases, with 10 bases between the two germline ends. CDR1 SQVTM and CDR2 ANQGSEA come from the germline V gene. CDR3 size: 12 residues. The data were obtained in a study of beta chain features in type 1 diabetes. Study-wide results and caveats: Patients' naive, central memory and regulatory TCRB repertoires appeared more alike than those of healthy donors. Across all four CD4+ subsets, people with type 1 diabetes showed modestly shorter TCRB CDR3s.

Reverse transcription of all isolated RNA meant that expressed TCRB transcripts were sequenced. Repertoires were generated with immunoSEQ multiplex PCR, while TCRdb's copy carries only in-frame clones and drops some. The sample gives about 150,000 clones, over 7.5% of which show up once; 0.55% to 0.75% is in the top ten. The TCR comes from a man aged 18 to 30 in good health. Source material: central memory CD4+ T cells from blood. The J gene is TRBJ1-2, the V gene TRBV29-1; D remains ambiguous. Here the CDR3 reads CSVRDNNYGYTF. In nucleotides, the CDR3 is TGCAGCGTAAGAGACAACAACTATGGCTACACCTTC.